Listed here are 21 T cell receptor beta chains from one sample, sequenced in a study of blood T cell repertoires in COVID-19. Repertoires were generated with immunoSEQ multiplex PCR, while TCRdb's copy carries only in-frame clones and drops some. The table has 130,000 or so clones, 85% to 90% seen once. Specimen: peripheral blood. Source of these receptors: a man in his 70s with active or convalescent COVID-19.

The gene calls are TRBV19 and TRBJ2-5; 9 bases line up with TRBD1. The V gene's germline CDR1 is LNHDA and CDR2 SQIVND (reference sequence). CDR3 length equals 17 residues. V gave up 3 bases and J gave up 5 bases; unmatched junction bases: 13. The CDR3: CASSMPGTGPEGETQYF. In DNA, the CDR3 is TGTGCCAGTAGTATGCCGGGGACAGGGCCCGAGGGCGAGACCCAGTACTTC.

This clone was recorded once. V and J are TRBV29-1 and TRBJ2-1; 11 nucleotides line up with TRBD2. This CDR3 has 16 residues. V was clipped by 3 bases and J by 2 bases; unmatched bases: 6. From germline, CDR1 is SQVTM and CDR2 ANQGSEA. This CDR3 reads CSVEELAGGPYNEQFF. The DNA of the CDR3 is TGCAGCGTTGAGGAGTTAGCGGGAGGGCCCTACAATGAGCAGTTCTTC.

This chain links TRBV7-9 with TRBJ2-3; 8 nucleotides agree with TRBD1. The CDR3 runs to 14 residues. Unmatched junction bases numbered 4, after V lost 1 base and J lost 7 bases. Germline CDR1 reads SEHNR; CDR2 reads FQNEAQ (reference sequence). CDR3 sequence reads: CASSLGTGSNTQYF. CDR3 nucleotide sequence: TGTGCCAGCAGCTTAGGGACAGGGTCCAATACGCAGTATTTT.

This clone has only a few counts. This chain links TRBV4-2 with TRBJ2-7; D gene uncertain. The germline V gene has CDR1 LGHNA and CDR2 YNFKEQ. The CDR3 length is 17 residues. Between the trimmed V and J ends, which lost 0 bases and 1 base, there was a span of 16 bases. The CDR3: CASSQEAVSYPSYEQYF. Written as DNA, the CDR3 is TGTGCCAGCAGCCAAGAAGCCGTTTCATACCCTTCCTACGAGCAGTACTTC.

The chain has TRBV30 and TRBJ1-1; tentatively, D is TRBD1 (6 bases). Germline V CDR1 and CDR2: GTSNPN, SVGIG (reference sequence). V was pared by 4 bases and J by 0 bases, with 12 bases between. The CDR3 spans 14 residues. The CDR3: CAWTVDSMNTEAFF. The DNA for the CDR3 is TGTGCCTGGACAGTGGACAGCATGAACACTGAAGCTTTCTTT.

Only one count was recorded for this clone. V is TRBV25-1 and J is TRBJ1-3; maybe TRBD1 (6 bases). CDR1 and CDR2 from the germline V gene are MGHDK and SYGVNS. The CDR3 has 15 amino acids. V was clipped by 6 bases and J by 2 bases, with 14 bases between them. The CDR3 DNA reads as TGTGCCAGCAGCCGAGGACAGAAAACTGGAAACACCATATATTTT. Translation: CASSRGQKTGNTIYF.

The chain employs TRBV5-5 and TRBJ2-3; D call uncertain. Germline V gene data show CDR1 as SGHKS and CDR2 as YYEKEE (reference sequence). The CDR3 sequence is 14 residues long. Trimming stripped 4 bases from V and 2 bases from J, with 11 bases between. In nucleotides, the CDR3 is TGTGCCAGCAGCCTGGACGGAGCCACAGATACGCAGTATTTT. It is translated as CASSLDGATDTQYF.

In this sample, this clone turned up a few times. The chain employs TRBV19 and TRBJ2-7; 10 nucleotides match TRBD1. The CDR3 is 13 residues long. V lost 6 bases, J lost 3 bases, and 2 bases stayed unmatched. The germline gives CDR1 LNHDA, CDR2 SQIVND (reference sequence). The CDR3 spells CASRRDRGYEQYF. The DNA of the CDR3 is TGTGCCAGTAGGCGGGACAGGGGCTACGAGCAGTACTTC.

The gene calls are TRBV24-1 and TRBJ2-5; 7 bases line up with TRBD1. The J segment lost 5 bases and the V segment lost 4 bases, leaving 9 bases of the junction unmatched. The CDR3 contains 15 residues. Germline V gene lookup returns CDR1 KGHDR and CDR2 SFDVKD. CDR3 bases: TGTGCCACCAGTGAGGGACAGCCCCAGAGGGAGACCCAGTACTTC. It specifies CATSEGQPQRETQYF.

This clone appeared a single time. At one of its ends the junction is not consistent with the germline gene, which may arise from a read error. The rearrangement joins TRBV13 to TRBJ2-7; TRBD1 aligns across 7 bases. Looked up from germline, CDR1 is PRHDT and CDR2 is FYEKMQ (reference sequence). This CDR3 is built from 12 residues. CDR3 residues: CASSLGTAGRYF. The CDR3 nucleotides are TGTGCCAGCAGCCTAGGGACAGCCGGACGGTACTTC.

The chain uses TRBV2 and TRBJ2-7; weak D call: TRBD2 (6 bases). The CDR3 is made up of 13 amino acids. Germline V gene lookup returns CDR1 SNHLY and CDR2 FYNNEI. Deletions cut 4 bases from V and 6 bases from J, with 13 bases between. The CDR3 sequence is CASSGGGVGEQYF. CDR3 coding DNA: TGTGCCAGCAGTGGGGGAGGTGTTGGCGAGCAGTACTTC.

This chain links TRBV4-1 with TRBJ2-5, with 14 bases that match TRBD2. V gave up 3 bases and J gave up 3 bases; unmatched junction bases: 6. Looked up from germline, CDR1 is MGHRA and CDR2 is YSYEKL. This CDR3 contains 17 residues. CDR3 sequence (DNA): TGCGCCAGCAGCCATAGGGGACTAGCGGGAGTGGAAGAGACCCAGTACTTC. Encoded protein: CASSHRGLAGVEETQYF.

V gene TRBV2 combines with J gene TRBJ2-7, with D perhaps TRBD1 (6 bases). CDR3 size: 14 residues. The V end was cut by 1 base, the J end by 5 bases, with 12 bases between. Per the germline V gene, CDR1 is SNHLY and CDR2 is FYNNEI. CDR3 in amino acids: CASSEEQGGHEQYF. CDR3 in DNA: TGTGCCAGCAGTGAAGAACAGGGCGGCCACGAGCAGTACTTC.

CDR3 bases: TGTGCCAGCGGGGGCCTTTACACAGATACGCAGTATTTT. Protein product: CASGGLYTDTQYF. V usage is TRBV25-1 and J usage is TRBJ2-3, with D perhaps matching TRBD1 (6 bases). The CDR3 has 13 amino acids. Germline V CDR1 and CDR2: MGHDK, SYGVNS. Trimming pared 8 bases from V and 2 bases from J, leaving 11 bases between. Drawing the rest from reference TRBV25-1 and TRBJ2-3, the complete variable domain is EADIYQTPRYLVIGTGKKITLECSQTMGHDKMYWYQQDPGMELHLIHYSYGVNSTEKGDLSSESTVSRIRTEHFPLTLESARPSHTSQYLCASGGLYTDTQYFGPGTRLTVL.

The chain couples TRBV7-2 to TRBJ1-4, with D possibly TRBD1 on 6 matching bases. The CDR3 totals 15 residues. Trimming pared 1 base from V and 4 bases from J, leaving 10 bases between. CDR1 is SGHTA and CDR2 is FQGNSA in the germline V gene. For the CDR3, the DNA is TGTGCCAGCAGCTTAGGTGGGACACTTAATGAAAAACTGTTTTTT. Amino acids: CASSLGGTLNEKLFF.

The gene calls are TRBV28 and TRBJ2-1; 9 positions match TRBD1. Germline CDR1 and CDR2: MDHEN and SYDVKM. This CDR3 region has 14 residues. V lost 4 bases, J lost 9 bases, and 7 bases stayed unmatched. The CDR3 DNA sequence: TGTGCCAGCAGTTCCCCACAGGGGGCTGTTGAGCAGTTCTTC. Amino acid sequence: CASSSPQGAVEQFF. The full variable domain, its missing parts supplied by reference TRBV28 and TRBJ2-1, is DVKVTQSSRYLVKRTGEKVFLECVQDMDHENMFWYRQDPGLGLRLIYFSYDVKMKEKGDIPEGYSVSREKKERFSLILESASTNQTSMYLCASSSPQGAVEQFFGPGTRLTVL.

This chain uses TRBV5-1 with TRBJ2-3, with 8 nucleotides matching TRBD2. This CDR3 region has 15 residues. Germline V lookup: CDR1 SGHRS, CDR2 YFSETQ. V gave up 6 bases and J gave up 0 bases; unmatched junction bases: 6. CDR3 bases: TGCGCCAGCACCCGAGCGGGAGATAGCACAGATACGCAGTATTTT. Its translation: CASTRAGDSTDTQYF.

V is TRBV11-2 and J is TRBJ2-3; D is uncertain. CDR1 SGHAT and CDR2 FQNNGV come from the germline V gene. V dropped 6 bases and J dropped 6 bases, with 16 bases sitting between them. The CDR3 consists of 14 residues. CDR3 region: CASRVLPSLDTQYF. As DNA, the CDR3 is TGTGCCAGCAGGGTTCTTCCTAGTTTGGATACGCAGTATTTT.

CDR3 sequence: CATSDSRTGAIEQYF. In DNA, the CDR3 is TGTGCCACCAGTGATTCCCGGACAGGGGCTATCGAGCAGTACTTC. The genes are TRBV24-1 and TRBJ2-7; 9 nucleotides align to TRBD1. Germline V gene data show CDR1 as KGHDR and CDR2 as SFDVKD. The CDR3 runs 15 residues. J lost 6 bases, V lost 2 bases, and 7 bases had no gene match.

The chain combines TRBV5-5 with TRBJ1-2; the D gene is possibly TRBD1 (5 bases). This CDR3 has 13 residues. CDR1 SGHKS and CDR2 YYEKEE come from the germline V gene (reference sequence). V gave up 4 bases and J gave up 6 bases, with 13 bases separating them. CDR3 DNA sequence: TGTGCCAGCAGCCTACCCACGGGGGATGGCTACACCTTC. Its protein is CASSLPTGDGYTF.

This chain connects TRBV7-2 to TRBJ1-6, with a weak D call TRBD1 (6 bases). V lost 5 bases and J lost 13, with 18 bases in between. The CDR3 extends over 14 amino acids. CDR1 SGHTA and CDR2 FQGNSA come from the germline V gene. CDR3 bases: TGTGCCAGCAGCACTGGCACAGGGTTTGAGCCCCTCCACTTT. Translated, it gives CASSTGTGFEPLHF.